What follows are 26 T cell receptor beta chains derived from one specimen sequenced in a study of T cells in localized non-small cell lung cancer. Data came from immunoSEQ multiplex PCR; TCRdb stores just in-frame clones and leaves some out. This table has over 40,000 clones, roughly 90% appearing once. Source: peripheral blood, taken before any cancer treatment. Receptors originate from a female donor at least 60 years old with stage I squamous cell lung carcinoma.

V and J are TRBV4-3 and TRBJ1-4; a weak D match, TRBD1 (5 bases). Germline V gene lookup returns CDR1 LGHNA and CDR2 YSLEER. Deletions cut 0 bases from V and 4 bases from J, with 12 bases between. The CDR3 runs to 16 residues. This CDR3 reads CASSQEKGQVNEKLFF. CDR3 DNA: TGCGCCAGCAGCCAAGAGAAGGGGCAGGTTAATGAAAAACTGTTTTTT.

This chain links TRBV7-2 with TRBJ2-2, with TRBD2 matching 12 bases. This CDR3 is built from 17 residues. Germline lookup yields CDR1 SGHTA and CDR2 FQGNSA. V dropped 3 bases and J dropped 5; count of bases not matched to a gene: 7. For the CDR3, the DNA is TGTGCCAGCAGCTTGGTCGGGCTAGCGGGAGGGACCGGGGAGCTGTTTTTT. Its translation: CASSLVGLAGGTGELFF.

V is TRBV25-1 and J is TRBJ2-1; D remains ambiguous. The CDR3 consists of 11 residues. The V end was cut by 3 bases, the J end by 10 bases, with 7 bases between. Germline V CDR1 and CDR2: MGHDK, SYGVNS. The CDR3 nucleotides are TGTGCCAGCAGTGAGCGAGTCGAGCAGTTCTTC. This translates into CASSERVEQFF.

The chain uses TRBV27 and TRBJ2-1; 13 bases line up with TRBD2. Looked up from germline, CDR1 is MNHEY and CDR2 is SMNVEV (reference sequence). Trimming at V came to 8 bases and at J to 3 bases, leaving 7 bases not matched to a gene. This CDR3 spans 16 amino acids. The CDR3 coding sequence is TGTGCCAGCGGGGAACTAGCGGGAGGGCTCTACAATGAGCAGTTCTTC. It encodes CASGELAGGLYNEQFF.

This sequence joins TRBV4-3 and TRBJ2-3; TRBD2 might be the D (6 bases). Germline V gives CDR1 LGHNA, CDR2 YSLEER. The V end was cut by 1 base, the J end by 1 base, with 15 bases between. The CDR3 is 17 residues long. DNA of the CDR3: TGCGCCAGCAGCCAAGGTAGCGCCCCGGGGGGCACAGATACGCAGTATTTT. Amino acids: CASSQGSAPGGTDTQYF.

Here the CDR3 DNA reads TGTGCCAGCAGCTTAGCGGACGGAGAGACCCAGTACTTC. Residues: CASSLADGETQYF. The chain joins TRBV7-2 to TRBJ2-5, with no clear D. Germline assignment: CDR1 SGHTA and CDR2 FQGNSA. The CDR3 runs to 13 residues. The ends were cut back, 0 bases at V and 4 bases at J, with 6 bases in the middle. The full variable domain, completed using reference TRBV7-2 and TRBJ2-5, is GAGVSQSPSNKVTEKGKDVELRCDPISGHTALYWYRQSLGQGLEFLIYFQGNSAPDKSGLPSDRFSAERTGGSVSTLTIQRTQQEDSAVYLCASSLADGETQYFGPGTRLLVL.

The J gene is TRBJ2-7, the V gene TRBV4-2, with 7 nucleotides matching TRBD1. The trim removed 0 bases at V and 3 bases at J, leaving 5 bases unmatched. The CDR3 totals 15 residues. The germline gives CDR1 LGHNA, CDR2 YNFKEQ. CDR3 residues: CASSQDLRTGYEQYF. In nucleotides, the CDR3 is TGTGCCAGCAGCCAAGATCTTCGGACAGGCTACGAGCAGTACTTC.

The CDR3 region is CASNFDGSYGYTF. The CDR3 nucleotides read TGCGCCAGCAATTTTGACGGCTCCTATGGCTACACCTTC. V and J are TRBV10-2 and TRBJ1-2, with D unresolved. The CDR3 is 13 residues long. Per the germline V gene, CDR1 is WSHSY and CDR2 is SAAADI. Deletions cut 7 bases from V and 4 bases from J, with 13 bases between.

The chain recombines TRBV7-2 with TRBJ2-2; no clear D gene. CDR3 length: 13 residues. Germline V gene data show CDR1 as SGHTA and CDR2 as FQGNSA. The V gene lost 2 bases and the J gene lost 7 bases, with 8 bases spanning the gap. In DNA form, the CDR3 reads TGTGCCAGCAGCTTATCTATTTTCGGGGAGCTGTTTTTT. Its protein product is CASSLSIFGELFF.

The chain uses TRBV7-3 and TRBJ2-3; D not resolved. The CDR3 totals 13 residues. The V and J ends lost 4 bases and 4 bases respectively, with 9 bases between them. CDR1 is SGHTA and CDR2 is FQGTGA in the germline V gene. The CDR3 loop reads CASSSSRADTQYF. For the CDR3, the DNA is TGTGCCAGCAGCTCATCAAGGGCAGATACGCAGTATTTT.

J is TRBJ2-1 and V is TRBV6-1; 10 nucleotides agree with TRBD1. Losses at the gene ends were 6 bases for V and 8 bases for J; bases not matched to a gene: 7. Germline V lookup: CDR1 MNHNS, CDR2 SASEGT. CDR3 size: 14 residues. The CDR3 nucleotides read TGTGCCAGCAGGGGACGACAGGGGGCGGATGAGCAGTTCTTC. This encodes CASRGRQGADEQFF.

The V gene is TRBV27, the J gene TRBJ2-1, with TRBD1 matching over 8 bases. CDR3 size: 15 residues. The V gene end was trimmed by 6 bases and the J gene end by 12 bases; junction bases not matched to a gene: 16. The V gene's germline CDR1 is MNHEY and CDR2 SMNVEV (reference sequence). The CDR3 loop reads CASRRPGTGALGQFF. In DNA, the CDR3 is TGTGCCAGCAGAAGACCCGGGACAGGAGCCTTAGGGCAGTTCTTC.

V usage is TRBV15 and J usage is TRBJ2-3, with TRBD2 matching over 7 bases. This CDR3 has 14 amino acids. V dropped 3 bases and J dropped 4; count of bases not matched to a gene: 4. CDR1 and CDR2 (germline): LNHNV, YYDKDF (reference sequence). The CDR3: CATSSRDYADTQYF. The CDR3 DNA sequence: TGTGCCACCAGCAGTCGGGACTACGCAGATACGCAGTATTTT. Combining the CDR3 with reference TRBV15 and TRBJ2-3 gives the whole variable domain DAMVIQNPRYQVTQFGKPVTLSCSQTLNHNVMYWYQQKSSQAPKLLFHYYDKDFNNEADTPDNFQSRRPNTSFCFLDIRSPGLGDTAMYLCATSSRDYADTQYFGPGTRLTVL.

CDR3 protein: CASSPGQGVNQPQHF. In nucleotides, the CDR3 is TGTGCCAGCAGCCCAGGACAGGGGGTCAATCAGCCCCAGCATTTT. The chain combines TRBV7-2 with TRBJ1-5; 10 nucleotides align to TRBD1. The CDR3 runs to 15 residues. The J segment lost 3 bases and the V segment lost 5 bases, leaving 4 bases of the junction unmatched. CDR1 and CDR2 (germline): SGHTA, FQGNSA.

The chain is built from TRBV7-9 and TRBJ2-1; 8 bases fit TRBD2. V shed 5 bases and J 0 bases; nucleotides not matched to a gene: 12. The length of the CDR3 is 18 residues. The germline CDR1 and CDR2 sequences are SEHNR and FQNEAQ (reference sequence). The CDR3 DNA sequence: TGTGCCAGCAGCCACCTCGTAGTAGCGGGGAGCTCCTACAATGAGCAGTTCTTC. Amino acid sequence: CASSHLVVAGSSYNEQFF.

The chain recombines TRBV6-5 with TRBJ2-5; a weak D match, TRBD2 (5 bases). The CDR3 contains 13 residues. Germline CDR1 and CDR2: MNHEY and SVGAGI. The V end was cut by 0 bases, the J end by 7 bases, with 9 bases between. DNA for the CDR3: TGTGCCAGCAGTTACTCGAGTGGAGGGACCCAGTACTTC. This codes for CASSYSSGGTQYF.

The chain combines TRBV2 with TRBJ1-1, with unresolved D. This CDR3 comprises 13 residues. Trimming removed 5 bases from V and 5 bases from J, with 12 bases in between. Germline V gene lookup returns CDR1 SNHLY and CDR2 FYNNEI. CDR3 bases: TGTGCCAGCAGTCAATCCCCCCGGACTGAAGCTTTCTTT. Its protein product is CASSQSPRTEAFF.

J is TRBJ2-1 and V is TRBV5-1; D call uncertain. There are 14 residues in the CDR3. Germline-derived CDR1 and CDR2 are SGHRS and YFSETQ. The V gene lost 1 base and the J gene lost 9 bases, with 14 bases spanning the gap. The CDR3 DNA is TGCGCCAGCAGCTTGCAACCGGCCAGTGGTGAGCAGTTCTTC. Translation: CASSLQPASGEQFF.

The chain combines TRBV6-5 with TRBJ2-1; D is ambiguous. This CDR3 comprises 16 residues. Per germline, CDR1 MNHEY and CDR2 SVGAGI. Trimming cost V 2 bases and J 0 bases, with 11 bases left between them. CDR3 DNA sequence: TGTGCCAGCAGTTACGCGTTATACCCCTCCTACAATGAGCAGTTCTTC. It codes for CASSYALYPSYNEQFF.

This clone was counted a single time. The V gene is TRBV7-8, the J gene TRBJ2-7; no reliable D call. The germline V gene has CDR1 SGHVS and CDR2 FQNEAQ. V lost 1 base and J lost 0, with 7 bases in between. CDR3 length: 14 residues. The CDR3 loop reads CASSLGRHSYEQYF. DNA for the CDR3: TGTGCCAGCAGCTTAGGACGGCACTCCTACGAGCAGTACTTC.

CDR3 loop: CASSWTGAGEKLFF. The CDR3 DNA is TGTGCCAGCAGCTGGACAGGGGCAGGTGAAAAACTGTTTTTT. The rearrangement links TRBV7-9 to TRBJ1-4; 9 nucleotides agree with TRBD1. J lost 7 bases, V lost 4 bases, and 4 bases had no gene match. Per germline, CDR1 SEHNR and CDR2 FQNEAQ (reference sequence). CDR3 length equals 14 residues.

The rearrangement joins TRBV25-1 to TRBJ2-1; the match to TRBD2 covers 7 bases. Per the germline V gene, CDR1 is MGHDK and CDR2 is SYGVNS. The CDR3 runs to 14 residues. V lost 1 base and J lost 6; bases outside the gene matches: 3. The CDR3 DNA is TGTGCCAGCAGTGAATTTACGGGGGGCAATGAGCAGTTCTTC. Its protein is CASSEFTGGNEQFF.

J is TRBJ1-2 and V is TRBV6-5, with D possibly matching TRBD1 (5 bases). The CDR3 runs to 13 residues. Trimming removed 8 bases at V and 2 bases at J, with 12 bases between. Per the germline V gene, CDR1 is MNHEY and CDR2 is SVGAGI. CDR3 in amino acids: CASVQAGNYGYTF. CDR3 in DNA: TGTGCCAGCGTACAGGCGGGCAACTATGGCTACACCTTC.

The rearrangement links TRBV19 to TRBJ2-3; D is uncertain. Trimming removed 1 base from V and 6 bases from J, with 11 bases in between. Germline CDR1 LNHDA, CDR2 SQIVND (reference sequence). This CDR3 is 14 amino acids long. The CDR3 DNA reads TGTGCCAGTAGTATAGGTCTCCAGGCCGATACGCAGTATTTT. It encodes CASSIGLQADTQYF.

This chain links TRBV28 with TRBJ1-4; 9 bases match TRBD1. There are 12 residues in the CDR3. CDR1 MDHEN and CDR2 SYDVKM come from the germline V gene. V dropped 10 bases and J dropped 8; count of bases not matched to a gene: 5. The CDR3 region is CATDRGWEKLFF. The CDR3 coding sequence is TGTGCCACGGACAGGGGATGGGAAAAACTGTTTTTT.

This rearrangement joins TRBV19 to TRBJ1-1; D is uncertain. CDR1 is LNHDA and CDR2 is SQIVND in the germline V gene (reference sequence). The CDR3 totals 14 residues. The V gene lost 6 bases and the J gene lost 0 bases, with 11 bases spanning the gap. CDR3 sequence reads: CASSHDTLNTEAFF. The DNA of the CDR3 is TGTGCCAGTAGCCACGACACTTTGAACACTGAAGCTTTCTTT. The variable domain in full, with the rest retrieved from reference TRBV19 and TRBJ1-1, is DGGITQSPKYLFRKEGQNVTLSCEQNLNHDAMYWYRQDPGQGLRLIYYSQIVNDFQKGDIAEGYSVSREKKESFPLTVTSAQKNPTAFYLCASSHDTLNTEAFFGQGTRLTVV.